This T cell receptor (beta chain) comes out of a study of T cell responses to AZD1222 COVID-19 vaccine. Regarding this clone: Its antigen is still unknown.

The study's findings and limits: In a largely white British group with more females than males, clonal diversity was possibly underestimated.

V was clipped by 4 bases and J by 4 bases; unmatched bases: 6. CDR3 size: 14 residues. Germline values: CDR1 SGHNT, CDR2 YYREEE (reference sequence). Generated by immunoSEQ multiplex PCR, the TCRdb table keeps only in-frame clones and is missing some. The table records fewer than 150,000 clones, roughly 87% of them present only once. This clonotype was sampled from an adult in good health. The chain combines TRBV5-4 with TRBJ2-3, with 7 bases identical to TRBD2. The sequenced sample was peripheral blood, obtained on day 0 of AZD1222 vaccination. CDR3 residues: CASSRGLVADTQYF. DNA for the CDR3: TGTGCCAGCAGCCGTGGACTAGTGGCAGATACGCAGTATTTT.